This TCR beta chain was profiled in a study of identical twins' blood T cells. The CDR3 runs 16 residues. The J segment lost 6 bases and the V segment lost 4 bases, leaving 12 bases of the junction unmatched. Germline-derived CDR1 and CDR2 are SGHDT and YYEEEE. TCRdb used MiXCR to reprocess the 5' RACE reads, holding one entry per CDR3 protein. The sample includes 300,000 to 450,000 distinct CDR3 sequences, under 30% seen only once; the top ten take 6% to 7%. This receptor was obtained from a woman between 18 and 50 years old in good health. This sequence joins TRBV5-6 and TRBJ1-2, with TRBD1 identical over 10 bases. Source material: PBMCs. The CDR3 bases are TGTGCCAGCAGCACAACCGGGACAGGGGATTTGGATGGCTACACCTTC. The encoded protein is CASSTTGTGDLDGYTF.